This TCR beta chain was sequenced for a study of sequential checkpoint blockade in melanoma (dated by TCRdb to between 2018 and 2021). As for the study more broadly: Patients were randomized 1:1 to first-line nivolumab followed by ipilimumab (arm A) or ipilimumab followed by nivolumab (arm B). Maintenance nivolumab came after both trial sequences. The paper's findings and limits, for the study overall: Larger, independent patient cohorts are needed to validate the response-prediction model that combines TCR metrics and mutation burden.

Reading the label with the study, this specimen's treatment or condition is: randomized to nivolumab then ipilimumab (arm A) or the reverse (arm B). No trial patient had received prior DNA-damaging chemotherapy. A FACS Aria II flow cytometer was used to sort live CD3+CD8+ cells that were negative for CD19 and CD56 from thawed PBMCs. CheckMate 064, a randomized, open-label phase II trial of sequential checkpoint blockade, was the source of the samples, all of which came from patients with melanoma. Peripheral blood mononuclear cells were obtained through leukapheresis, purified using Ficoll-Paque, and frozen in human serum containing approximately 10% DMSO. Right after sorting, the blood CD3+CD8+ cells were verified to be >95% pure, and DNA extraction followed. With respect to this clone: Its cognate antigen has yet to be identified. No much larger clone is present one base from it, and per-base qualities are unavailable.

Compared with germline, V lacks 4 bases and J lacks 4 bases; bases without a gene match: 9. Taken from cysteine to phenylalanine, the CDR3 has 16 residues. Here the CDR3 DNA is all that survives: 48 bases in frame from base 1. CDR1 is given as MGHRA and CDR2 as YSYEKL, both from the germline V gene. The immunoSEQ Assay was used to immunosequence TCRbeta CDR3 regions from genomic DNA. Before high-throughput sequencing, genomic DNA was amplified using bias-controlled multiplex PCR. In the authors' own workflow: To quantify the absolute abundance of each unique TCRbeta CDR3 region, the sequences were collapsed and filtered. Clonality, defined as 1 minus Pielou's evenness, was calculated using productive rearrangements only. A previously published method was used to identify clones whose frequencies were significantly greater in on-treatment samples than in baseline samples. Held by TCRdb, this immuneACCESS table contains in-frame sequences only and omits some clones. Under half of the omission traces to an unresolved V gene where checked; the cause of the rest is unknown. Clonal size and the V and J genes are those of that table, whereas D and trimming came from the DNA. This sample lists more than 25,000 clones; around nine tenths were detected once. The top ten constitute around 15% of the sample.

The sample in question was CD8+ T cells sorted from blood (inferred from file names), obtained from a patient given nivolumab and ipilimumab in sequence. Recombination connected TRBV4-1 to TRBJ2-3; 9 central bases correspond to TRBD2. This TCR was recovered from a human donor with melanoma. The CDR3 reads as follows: CASSPHGGRAPDTQYF. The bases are TGCGCCAGCAGCCCGCACGGCGGGAGGGCCCCAGATACGCAGTATTTT.